This is a list of T cell receptor beta chains from one sample in a study of blood T cells in healthy people across ages. TCRdb used MiXCR to reprocess the 5' RACE reads, holding one entry per CDR3 protein. The sample consists of about 1.5 million distinct CDR3 sequences, under 55% of them appearing once. The material sequenced was blood. These receptor sequences come from a woman aged 18-29 years in good health. CDR3s include the opening cysteine and the closing phenylalanine or tryptophan. Fields, in order: CDR3 DNA, CDR3 protein, D gene, J gene, clone size, V gene. A D gene is named only where the DNA matches it firmly. Rows give clone size only sometimes, using once, few, many, or a class for an expanded clone.

CDR3nt: TGTGCCAGCAGTGGGACAGGGGGGAGGAATGAGCAGTACTTC
CDR3aa: CASSGTGGRNEQYF
d_gene: TRBD1
j_gene: TRBJ2-7
abundance: -
v_gene: TRBV12-3/TRBV12-4

CDR3nt: TGTGCCAGCAGCTTACACAGCTTGGTGAACACTGAAGCTTTCTTT
CDR3aa: CASSLHSLVNTEAFF
d_gene: -
j_gene: TRBJ1-1
abundance: few
v_gene: TRBV7-2

CDR3nt: TGTGCCAGCAGTCCCGGAATCGACAGGTTGAACACTGAAGCTTTCTTT
CDR3aa: CASSPGIDRLNTEAFF
d_gene: -
j_gene: TRBJ1-1
abundance: -
v_gene: TRBV6-6

CDR3nt: TGCAGTGAAGGGGGACTTACTAGCACAGATACGCAGTATTTT
CDR3aa: CSEGGLTSTDTQYF
d_gene: -
j_gene: TRBJ2-3
abundance: -
v_gene: TRBV20-1

CDR3nt: TGTGCCAGCAGCATACGACTAGCGGTTCCTAATGAGCAGTACTTC
CDR3aa: CASSIRLAVPNEQYF
d_gene: TRBD2
j_gene: TRBJ2-5
abundance: -
v_gene: TRBV13

CDR3nt: TGTGCCAGCAGTTCGGTCGCGGCCAGTGAGCAGTTCTTC
CDR3aa: CASSSVAASEQFF
d_gene: -
j_gene: TRBJ2-1
abundance: few
v_gene: TRBV6-5

CDR3nt: TGTGCCAGCAGCCAACGGACAGATGGGGCCAACGTCCTGACTTTC
CDR3aa: CASSQRTDGANVLTF
d_gene: -
j_gene: TRBJ2-6
abundance: few
v_gene: TRBV13

CDR3nt: TGCAGTGCTAGAGCGGGGGGGACCTACAATGAGCAGTACTTC
CDR3aa: CSARAGGTYNEQYF
d_gene: TRBD2
j_gene: TRBJ2-5
abundance: -
v_gene: TRBV20-1

CDR3nt: TGTGCCAGCAGTTCCCGGACAGGGGGCTCGGATACGCAGTATTTT
CDR3aa: CASSSRTGGSDTQYF
d_gene: TRBD1
j_gene: TRBJ2-3
abundance: few
v_gene: TRBV12-3/TRBV12-4

CDR3nt: TGCAGTGCTATCCTTCCGCAGGGGGCGTCTAGGGAGCAGTACTTC
CDR3aa: CSAILPQGASREQYF
d_gene: TRBD1
j_gene: TRBJ2-5
abundance: -
v_gene: TRBV20-1

CDR3nt: TGCAGCGTTGGTGCAGAGGGTTATTCTGAAGCTTTCTTT
CDR3aa: CSVGAEGYSEAFF
d_gene: -
j_gene: TRBJ1-1
abundance: -
v_gene: TRBV29-1

CDR3nt: TGCGCCAGCAGCGTGGTGACAGGAGGGTATAACTACACCTTC
CDR3aa: CASSVVTGGYNYTF
d_gene: -
j_gene: TRBJ1-2
abundance: -
v_gene: TRBV5-1

CDR3nt: TGCGCCAGCAGCCAACGTACCTCCTACAATGAGCAGTTCTTC
CDR3aa: CASSQRTSYNEQFF
d_gene: -
j_gene: TRBJ2-1
abundance: few
v_gene: TRBV4-3

CDR3nt: TGTTCCAGCAGCCAACGGGGTGTAGGTCAGCCCCAGCATTTT
CDR3aa: CSSSQRGVGQPQHF
d_gene: -
j_gene: TRBJ1-5
abundance: -
v_gene: TRBV3-1

CDR3nt: TGCAGCGTTGAAAGGGACAGGGGGCGCAATGAGCAGTACTTC
CDR3aa: CSVERDRGRNEQYF
d_gene: TRBD1
j_gene: TRBJ2-5
abundance: -
v_gene: TRBV29-1

CDR3nt: TGTGTCAGCAGCCCTCTGCGGACTGCCGGGGTGACCCAGTACTTC
CDR3aa: CVSSPLRTAGVTQYF
d_gene: -
j_gene: TRBJ2-5
abundance: -
v_gene: TRBV2

CDR3nt: TGTGCCAGCAGCTCCACACGGAGGGGTCTTCCGTTCTTC
CDR3aa: CASSSTRRGLPFF
d_gene: -
j_gene: TRBJ2-1
abundance: -
v_gene: TRBV7-2

CDR3nt: TGTGCCAGCAGCTGGGGTCACAGGGCACAAGAGACCCAGTACTTC
CDR3aa: CASSWGHRAQETQYF
d_gene: -
j_gene: TRBJ2-5
abundance: -
v_gene: TRBV11-2

CDR3nt: TGTGCCAGCAGCTCCTTAGAAGGACTAGCGTCCTACAATGAGCAGTTCTTC
CDR3aa: CASSSLEGLASYNEQFF
d_gene: TRBD2
j_gene: TRBJ2-1
abundance: few
v_gene: TRBV7-2

CDR3nt: TGTGCCAGCAGCTTAGTTCAGACCCCAGTTTCACCCCTCCACTTT
CDR3aa: CASSLVQTPVSPLHF
d_gene: -
j_gene: TRBJ1-6
abundance: -
v_gene: TRBV7-6

CDR3nt: TGCAGCGTCCCCACTAGCGAGAGGCAAGAGACCCAGTACTTC
CDR3aa: CSVPTSERQETQYF
d_gene: TRBD2
j_gene: TRBJ2-5
abundance: many
v_gene: TRBV29-1

CDR3nt: TGCGCCAGCAGCTTGGCCGCGTCCGGGACAGGCGTTAATGAAAAACTGTTTTTT
CDR3aa: CASSLAASGTGVNEKLFF
d_gene: TRBD1
j_gene: TRBJ1-4
abundance: -
v_gene: TRBV5-1

CDR3nt: TGTGCCAGCAGCCTGACAGGGATCAATGAGCAGTTCTTC
CDR3aa: CASSLTGINEQFF
d_gene: TRBD1
j_gene: TRBJ2-1
abundance: many
v_gene: TRBV7-9

CDR3nt: TGTGCCACCAGCAGAGATTGGACCCAGTCGAGCGCTTTCTTT
CDR3aa: CATSRDWTQSSAFF
d_gene: -
j_gene: TRBJ1-1
abundance: few
v_gene: TRBV15

CDR3nt: TGTGCCAGCAGTCTGCCAGACGGGTGGATCTCCTACGAGCAGTACTTC
CDR3aa: CASSLPDGWISYEQYF
d_gene: -
j_gene: TRBJ2-7
abundance: -
v_gene: TRBV6-2/TRBV6-3

CDR3nt: TGTGCCAGCAGCTTAGACCCCCGGACTAGATGGGGCACAGATACGCAGTATTTT
CDR3aa: CASSLDPRTRWGTDTQYF
d_gene: TRBD2
j_gene: TRBJ2-3
abundance: -
v_gene: TRBV7-6

CDR3nt: TGCGCCAGCAGCCAAGCTGACGGGGTGCTGGGCTACACCTTC
CDR3aa: CASSQADGVLGYTF
d_gene: -
j_gene: TRBJ1-2
abundance: -
v_gene: TRBV4-1

CDR3nt: TGCAGCGTTGATGAGGAGGGATTCACAGATACGCAGTATTTT
CDR3aa: CSVDEEGFTDTQYF
d_gene: -
j_gene: TRBJ2-3
abundance: -
v_gene: TRBV29-1

CDR3nt: TGTGCCAGCAGCGTACCCACTAGCGGGGGTTACAATGAGCAGTACTTC
CDR3aa: CASSVPTSGGYNEQYF
d_gene: TRBD2
j_gene: TRBJ2-5
abundance: once
v_gene: TRBV5-6

CDR3nt: TGTGCCAGCAGTTTAGCTCGGAGAGGACTAGCGGTCCGCTACACCGGGGAGCTGTTTTTT
CDR3aa: CASSLARRGLAVRYTGELFF
d_gene: TRBD2
j_gene: TRBJ2-2
abundance: -
v_gene: TRBV12-3/TRBV12-4

CDR3nt: TGCAGTGCTAGAGCACAGGGACCAACCCCCTACGAGCAGTACTTC
CDR3aa: CSARAQGPTPYEQYF
d_gene: -
j_gene: TRBJ2-7
abundance: -
v_gene: TRBV20-1

CDR3nt: TGTGCCACCGCTGATTCCGAGACAGGGGCCGGCTCTGGGGCCAACGTCCTGACTTTC
CDR3aa: CATADSETGAGSGANVLTF
d_gene: TRBD1
j_gene: TRBJ2-6
abundance: -
v_gene: TRBV24-1

CDR3nt: TGCGCCAGCAGCCAAGAAGGGGACTACACTGAAGCTTTCTTT
CDR3aa: CASSQEGDYTEAFF
d_gene: -
j_gene: TRBJ1-1
abundance: few
v_gene: TRBV4-3

CDR3nt: TGTGCCACCAAGGGTGAGCCTGAAGCTTTCTTT
CDR3aa: CATKGEPEAFF
d_gene: -
j_gene: TRBJ1-1
abundance: few
v_gene: TRBV24-1

CDR3nt: TGCGCCAGCAGCCAAGCGGAGAGGACTGAAGCTTTCTTT
CDR3aa: CASSQAERTEAFF
d_gene: -
j_gene: TRBJ1-1
abundance: -
v_gene: TRBV4-3

CDR3nt: TGCAACATAAGACTCGGATCCTACAATGAGCAGTTCTTC
CDR3aa: CNIRLGSYNEQFF
d_gene: -
j_gene: TRBJ2-1
abundance: -
v_gene: TRBV29-1

CDR3nt: TGTGCCAGCAGTGTAGCAGCAGCAGACTATGGCTACACCTTC
CDR3aa: CASSVAAADYGYTF
d_gene: -
j_gene: TRBJ1-2
abundance: -
v_gene: TRBV12-3/TRBV12-4

CDR3nt: TGTGCCAGCAGCTTGCCCGAGACTAGCCTTCCCCGGGAGACCCAGTACTTC
CDR3aa: CASSLPETSLPRETQYF
d_gene: TRBD2
j_gene: TRBJ2-5
abundance: -
v_gene: TRBV7-2

CDR3nt: TGTGCCAGCAGTTTATCTCCTAGCGGGGGACTAGAGACCCAGTACTTC
CDR3aa: CASSLSPSGGLETQYF
d_gene: TRBD2
j_gene: TRBJ2-5
abundance: few
v_gene: TRBV27

CDR3nt: TGCGCCAGCAGCTTAGTGTCTAGCGGGGACTACAATGAGCAGTTCTTC
CDR3aa: CASSLVSSGDYNEQFF
d_gene: TRBD2
j_gene: TRBJ2-1
abundance: few
v_gene: TRBV5-1

CDR3nt: TGTGCCAGCAGCCCCCAGATTGCGCAGGGCACAGATACGCAGTATTTT
CDR3aa: CASSPQIAQGTDTQYF
d_gene: -
j_gene: TRBJ2-3
abundance: few
v_gene: TRBV7-9

CDR3nt: TGTGCCAGCAGTGAATGGTCCGTACCAGCGACAGATACGCAGTATTTT
CDR3aa: CASSEWSVPATDTQYF
d_gene: -
j_gene: TRBJ2-3
abundance: -
v_gene: TRBV25-1

CDR3nt: TGCGCCAGCAAGACTAGCGGGGGGGCCAATACGCAGTATTTT
CDR3aa: CASKTSGGANTQYF
d_gene: TRBD2
j_gene: TRBJ2-3
abundance: -
v_gene: TRBV5-1

CDR3nt: TGTGCCATCAGTGAAGGTGCTGGGCTTACAAATGAAAAACTGTTTTTT
CDR3aa: CAISEGAGLTNEKLFF
d_gene: -
j_gene: TRBJ1-4
abundance: -
v_gene: TRBV10-3

CDR3nt: TGTGCCAGCGGAGAGGGGTTAGGGCCCCAGCATTTT
CDR3aa: CASGEGLGPQHF
d_gene: -
j_gene: TRBJ1-5
abundance: -
v_gene: TRBV2

CDR3nt: TGTGCCAGCCAGATTACCCGGGCTAACTATGGCTACACCTTC
CDR3aa: CASQITRANYGYTF
d_gene: -
j_gene: TRBJ1-2
abundance: -
v_gene: TRBV2

CDR3nt: TGCAGCGGGGGGACGGGCGGGCTCCGATCTGGCTACACCTTC
CDR3aa: CSGGTGGLRSGYTF
d_gene: -
j_gene: TRBJ1-2
abundance: -
v_gene: TRBV29-1

CDR3nt: TGTGCCAGCAGCCGCACCCAGGGGGCGTGGGCAGCAGATACGCAGTATTTT
CDR3aa: CASSRTQGAWAADTQYF
d_gene: TRBD1
j_gene: TRBJ2-3
abundance: -
v_gene: TRBV4-2

CDR3nt: TGTGCCAGCAGCCCCTTCCCCGATGAGCAGTACTTC
CDR3aa: CASSPFPDEQYF
d_gene: -
j_gene: TRBJ2-5
abundance: -
v_gene: TRBV7-9

CDR3nt: TGTGCCAGCTTCCCGGGAGGACAGGGGGCTTCGGAGCAGTACTTC
CDR3aa: CASFPGGQGASEQYF
d_gene: TRBD1
j_gene: TRBJ2-7
abundance: -
v_gene: TRBV28

CDR3nt: TGTGCCAGCAGCGCCTCACTAGCGGGGTCTCACGACCAGTACTTC
CDR3aa: CASSASLAGSHDQYF
d_gene: TRBD2
j_gene: TRBJ2-5
abundance: -
v_gene: TRBV9

CDR3nt: TGTGCCAGCAGCCAGGGGACTGCCGCCGATGAGCAGTTCTTC
CDR3aa: CASSQGTAADEQFF
d_gene: -
j_gene: TRBJ2-1
abundance: few
v_gene: TRBV7-9

CDR3nt: TGTGCCAGCAGCTTATTCCCGCGCGGGCGTTCTGGGTACGGCTACACCTTC
CDR3aa: CASSLFPRGRSGYGYTF
d_gene: -
j_gene: TRBJ1-2
abundance: -
v_gene: TRBV7-2

CDR3nt: TGTGCCACCAGTGCACAGGGCGTTGAGCAGTTCTTC
CDR3aa: CATSAQGVEQFF
d_gene: -
j_gene: TRBJ2-1
abundance: -
v_gene: TRBV24-1